Below are 2 T cell receptor beta chains sequenced from a single sample in a study of human versus mouse CDR3 diversity and MHC coevolution. Profiled with immunoSEQ multiplex PCR; TCRdb holds only in-frame clones, not every one. The data contain roughly 80,000 clones, about 90% of them seen just once; the ten biggest clones take up around 0.15%. Material: naive CD4+ T cells from blood. Stated subset: CD45RO-negative CD62L-positive naive CD4 T cells. The receptors were gathered from a person aged 25 to 75 in good health.

Details on this clone: An end of the junction does not agree with germline; a read error may underlie this. The chain couples TRBV7-9 to TRBJ2-3, with a possible D match to TRBD1 (6 bases). The germline V gene has CDR1 SEHNR and CDR2 FQNEAQ (reference sequence). This CDR3 contains 13 residues. The CDR3 region has the DNA TGTGCCAGCAGCTTAGCGCGGACAGACACGCAGTATTTT. Translating gives CASSLARTDTQYF.

This chain links TRBV30 with TRBJ2-5, with TRBD1 identical over 11 bases. Looked up from germline, CDR1 is GTSNPN and CDR2 is SVGIG (reference sequence). The CDR3 is 14 residues long. V shed 3 bases and J 4 bases; nucleotides not matched to a gene: 4. The CDR3 DNA reads as TGTGCCTGGAGAAGAGGGACAGGGGGAGAGACCCAGTACTTC. This sequence encodes CAWRRGTGGETQYF. Full variable domain (outside the CDR3, taken from reference TRBV30 and TRBJ2-5): SQTIHQWPATLVQPVGSPLSLECTVEGTSNPNLYWYRQAAGRGLQLLFYSVGIGQISSEVPQNLSASRPQDRQFILSSKKLLLSDSGFYLCAWRRGTGGETQYFGPGTRLLVL.